This paragraph reports one T cell receptor (beta chain). At least ten counts were recorded for this clonotype. The specificity of this receptor is unknown. Base qualities were left out, and no much larger clone turns up one base away. This sample is drawn from a study of T cells in Graves' hyperthyroidism and ophthalmopathy (dated by TCRdb to about 2019). Study-wide context: Peripheral blood samples were taken at the time of initial diagnosis, prior to any treatment. To identify TCR V-J signatures that set the groups apart, the researchers used a discovery cohort of 100 patients, made up of 43 with Graves' ophthalmopathy and about 60 with stable Graves' hyperthyroidism. Prospective prediction of ophthalmopathy was tested in an independent validation cohort consisting of 18 to 20 hyperthyroidism patients and 15 or so patients who later progressed to ophthalmopathy. The 85 to 100 discovery patients were randomly split 7:3 into training and test sets. Thyroid tissue and blood T-cell repertoires from more than 5 Graves' hyperthyroidism patients were also compared in the study. After blood sampling, hyperthyroidism patients were treated with methimazole at a starting dose of 30 mg daily, and ophthalmopathy patients were treated with high-dose intravenous methylprednisolone. The paper reports TCR Vbeta CDR3 sequencing of about 140 peripheral blood samples: around 45 ophthalmopathy, roughly 74 hyperthyroidism and 17 progressor patients.

A patient counted as having stable Graves' hyperthyroidism if no progression to ophthalmopathy occurred over 18 months of follow-up. Hyperthyroidism patients were newly diagnosed, with disease duration under 2 months, and aged 18 to 65 years. Exclusion was applied to patients with uncontrolled infections, other autoimmune diseases, pregnancy or lactation. Diagnoses relied on clinical symptoms, serum thyroxine and TRAb, thyroid ultrasound and orbital computed tomography. Ficoll-Paque density gradient centrifugation was used to isolate PBMCs from 10 ml of fresh peripheral blood. Total RNA was extracted using Trizol reagent, and RNA quality was assessed on an Agilent 2100 Bioanalyzer. Broad study findings and their caveats: Most expanded thyroid clonotypes (frequency above 0.001) were also found in blood, which suggests that blood repertoires may mirror thyroid immune responses. No statistical method was used to set the sample size in advance, and investigators knew the group allocation. A 13 V-J signature model separated ophthalmopathy from stable hyperthyroidism, with just over 85% sensitivity and 81.08% specificity in cross-validation and 80%/75% in testing. During validation, the model predicted progression to ophthalmopathy a median of around 6 months ahead of onset, with more than 55% sensitivity and more than 72% specificity.

The TCR beta CDR3 regions were amplified from the RNA transcripts. For the first round of RT-PCR on the TCR CDR3, the HTBI primer set was used together with the Qiagen OneStep RT-PCR kit. Libraries were constructed in a second round of multiplex PCR, after which size selection and purification were carried out. Sequencing of the libraries was done on an Illumina HiSeq2000 using paired-end 100 bp reads. The paper's processing steps were these. SOAPnuke was used to process the raw data, throwing out any read that contained adapters or uncalled bases, had a mean Phred below 15, or lacked an exact constant-primer or identifier match. COPE v1.2.5 was used to merge the high-quality paired reads, and each unique nucleotide sequence was defined as a clonotype. MiTCR v1.1 was used to align clonotypes to the IMGT TRBV, TRBD and TRBJ reference segments. Analysis was restricted to V-J combinations with a frequency above 0.0001, which covered roughly 99% of repertoires. A TCS score was defined as the ratio between F50 (clonal expansion) and ExV (chaos), using BLOSUM62-based TCRdist between CDR3 peptides within each V-J. Welch's t-statistics and random forest reduced just over 500 V-J features to under 15, which were used in a naive Bayes classifier (R e1071). TCRdb reanalyzed the raw reads on its own, using fastp at Q25 for trimming and MiXCR for clone calling, and kept in-frame beta chains. Each CDR3 protein gets just one entry, which takes the most common genes and DNA from the rows behind it. In this record, the V and J calls reflect TCRdb's handling and not the investigators' own analysis. In this sample the table shows under 700,000 distinct CDR3 sequences, 16% of which occur a single time. The top ten hold around 18% of the sample.

The sequence was obtained from a woman between 18 and 29 years old with Graves' hyperthyroidism. What was sequenced was blood.

DNA sequence: TGTGCCATCAGTGACAATACGGGACAGGTCGGAAAACTGTTTTTT. This is translated as CAISDNTGQVGKLFF. In this chain, TRBV10-3 is recombined with TRBJ1-4; the central 8 bases match TRBD1. Via the germline V gene, CDR1 is ENHRY and CDR2 SYGVKD. The CDR3 runs 15 amino acids, cysteine and phenylalanine included. Kept here is only the CDR3 DNA, which spans 45 bases and is read in frame from base 1. The germline V end is reduced by 3 bases and the J end by 10 bases; junction bases left unmatched: 10.